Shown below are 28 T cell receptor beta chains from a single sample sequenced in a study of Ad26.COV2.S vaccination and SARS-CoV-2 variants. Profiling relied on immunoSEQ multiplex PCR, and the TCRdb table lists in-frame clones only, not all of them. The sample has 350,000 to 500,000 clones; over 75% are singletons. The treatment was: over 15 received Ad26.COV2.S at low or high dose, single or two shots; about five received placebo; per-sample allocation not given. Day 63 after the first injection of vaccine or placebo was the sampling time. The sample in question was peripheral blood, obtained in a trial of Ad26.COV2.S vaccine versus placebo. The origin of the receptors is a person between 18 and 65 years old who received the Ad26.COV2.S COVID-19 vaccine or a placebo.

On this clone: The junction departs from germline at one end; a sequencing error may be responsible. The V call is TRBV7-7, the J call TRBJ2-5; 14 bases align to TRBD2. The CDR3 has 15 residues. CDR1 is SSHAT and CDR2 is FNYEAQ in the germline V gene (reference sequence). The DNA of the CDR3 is TGTGCTAGCAGTATGACTAGCGGGGGGGCCGAGACCCAGTACTTC. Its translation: CASSMTSGGAETQYF.

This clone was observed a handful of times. The CDR3 DNA reads as TGTGCCAGCAGCCACAACACAGATACGCAGTATTTT. It is translated as CASSHNTDTQYF. The V gene is TRBV11-2, the J gene TRBJ2-3; D call uncertain. Per germline, CDR1 SGHAT and CDR2 FQNNGV. Deletions cut 5 bases from V and 2 bases from J, with 5 bases between. The CDR3 is made up of 12 amino acids.

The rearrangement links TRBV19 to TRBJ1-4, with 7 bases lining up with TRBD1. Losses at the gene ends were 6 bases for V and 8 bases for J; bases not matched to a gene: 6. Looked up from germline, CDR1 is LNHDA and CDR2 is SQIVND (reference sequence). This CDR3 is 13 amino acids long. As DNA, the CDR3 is TGTGCCAGTAGAAAGGGGGCAATCGAAAAACTGTTTTTT. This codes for CASRKGAIEKLFF.

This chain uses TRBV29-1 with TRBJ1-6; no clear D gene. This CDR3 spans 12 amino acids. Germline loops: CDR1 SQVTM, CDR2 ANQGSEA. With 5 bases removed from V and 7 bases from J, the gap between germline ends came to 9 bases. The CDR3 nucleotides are TGCAGCGTTACCCTGGGGAATTCACCCCTCCACTTT. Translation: CSVTLGNSPLHF.

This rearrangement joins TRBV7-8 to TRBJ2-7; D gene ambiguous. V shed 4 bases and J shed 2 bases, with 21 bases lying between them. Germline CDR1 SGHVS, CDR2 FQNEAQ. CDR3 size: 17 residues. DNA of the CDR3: TGTGCCAGCAGCTCCAAATCTTGGGGAAGTGCCACCTACGAGCAGTACTTC. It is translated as CASSSKSWGSATYEQYF.

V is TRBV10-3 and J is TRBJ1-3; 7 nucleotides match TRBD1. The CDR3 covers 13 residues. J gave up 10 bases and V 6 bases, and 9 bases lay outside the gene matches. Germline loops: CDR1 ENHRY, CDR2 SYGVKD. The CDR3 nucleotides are TGTGCCATCAGGGGGGACAGTGCGGCAACCATATATTTT. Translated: CAIRGDSAATIYF.

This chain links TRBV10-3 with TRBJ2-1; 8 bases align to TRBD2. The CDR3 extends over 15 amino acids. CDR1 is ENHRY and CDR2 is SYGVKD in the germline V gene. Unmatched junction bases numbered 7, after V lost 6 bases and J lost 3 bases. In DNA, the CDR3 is TGTGCCATCAGAAACAGCGGGGGCGTCTACAATGAGCAGTTCTTC. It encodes CAIRNSGGVYNEQFF.

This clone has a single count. The chain's CDR3 is CAISESIVTAGTYEQYF. CDR3 bases: TGTGCCATCAGTGAGTCGATAGTCACCGCCGGGACCTACGAGCAGTACTTC. V and J are TRBV10-3 and TRBJ2-7; maybe TRBD2 (5 bases). Between the trimmed V and J ends, which lost 0 bases and 2 bases, there was a span of 17 bases. The CDR3 totals 17 residues. The V gene's germline CDR1 is ENHRY and CDR2 SYGVKD.

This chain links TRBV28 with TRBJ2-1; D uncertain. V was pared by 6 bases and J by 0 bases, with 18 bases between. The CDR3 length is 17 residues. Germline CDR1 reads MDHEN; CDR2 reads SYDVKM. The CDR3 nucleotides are TGTGCCAGCAGCCTTTTGGCCGGACGCCACTCCTACAATGAGCAGTTCTTC. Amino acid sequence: CASSLLAGRHSYNEQFF. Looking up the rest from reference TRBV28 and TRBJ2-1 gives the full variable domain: DVKVTQSSRYLVKRTGEKVFLECVQDMDHENMFWYRQDPGLGLRLIYFSYDVKMKEKGDIPEGYSVSREKKERFSLILESASTNQTSMYLCASSLLAGRHSYNEQFFGPGTRLTVL.

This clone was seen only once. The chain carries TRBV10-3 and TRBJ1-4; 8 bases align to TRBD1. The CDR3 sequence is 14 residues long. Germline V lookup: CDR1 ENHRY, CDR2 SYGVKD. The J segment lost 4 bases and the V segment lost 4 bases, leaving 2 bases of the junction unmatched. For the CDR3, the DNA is TGTGCCATCAGTGGGGGACAGGATAATGAAAAACTGTTTTTT. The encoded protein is CAISGGQDNEKLFF.

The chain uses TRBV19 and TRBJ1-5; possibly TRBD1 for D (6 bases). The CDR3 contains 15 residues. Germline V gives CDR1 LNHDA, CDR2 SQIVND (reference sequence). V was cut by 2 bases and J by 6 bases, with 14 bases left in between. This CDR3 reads CASSISQGLLQPQHF. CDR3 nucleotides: TGTGCCAGTAGTATATCACAGGGATTGCTTCAGCCCCAGCATTTT.

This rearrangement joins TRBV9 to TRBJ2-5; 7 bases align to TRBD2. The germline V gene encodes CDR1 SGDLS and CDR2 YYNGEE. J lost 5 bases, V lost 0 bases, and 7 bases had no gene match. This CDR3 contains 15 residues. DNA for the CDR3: TGTGCCAGCAGCGTAGGCGGGGGTCGGGGGGAGACCCAGTACTTC. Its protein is CASSVGGGRGETQYF.

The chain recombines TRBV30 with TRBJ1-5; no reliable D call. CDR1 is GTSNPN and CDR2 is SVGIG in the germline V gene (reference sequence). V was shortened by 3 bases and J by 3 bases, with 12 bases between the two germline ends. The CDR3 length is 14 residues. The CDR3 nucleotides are TGTGCCTGGAGGGATGATGGTTCCAATCAGCCCCAGCATTTT. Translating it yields CAWRDDGSNQPQHF.

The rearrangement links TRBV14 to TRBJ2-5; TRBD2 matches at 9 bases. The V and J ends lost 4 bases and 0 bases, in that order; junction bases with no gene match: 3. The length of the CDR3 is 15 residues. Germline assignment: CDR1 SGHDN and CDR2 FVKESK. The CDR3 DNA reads TGTGCCAGCAGCCCTTGGACTAGCGACCAAGAGACCCAGTACTTC. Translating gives CASSPWTSDQETQYF.

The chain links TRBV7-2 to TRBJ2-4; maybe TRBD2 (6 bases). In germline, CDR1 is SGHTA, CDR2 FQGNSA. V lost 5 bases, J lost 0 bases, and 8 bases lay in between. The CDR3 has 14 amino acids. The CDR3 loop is CASSRELAKNIQYF. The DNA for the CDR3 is TGTGCCAGCAGCCGGGAGCTAGCCAAAAACATTCAGTACTTC.

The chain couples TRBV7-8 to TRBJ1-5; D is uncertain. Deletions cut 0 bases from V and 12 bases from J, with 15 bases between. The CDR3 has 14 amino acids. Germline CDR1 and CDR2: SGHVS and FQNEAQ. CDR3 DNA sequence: TGTGCCAGCAGCTTAGCGGCAACGGGTAACGGCCAGCATTTT. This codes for CASSLAATGNGQHF.

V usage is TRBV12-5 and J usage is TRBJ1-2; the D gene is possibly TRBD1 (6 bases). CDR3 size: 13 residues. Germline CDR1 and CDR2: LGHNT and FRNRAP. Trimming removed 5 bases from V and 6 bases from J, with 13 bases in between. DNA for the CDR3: TGTGCTAGTGGTCTACAGGGTACTAATGGCTACACCTTC. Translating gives CASGLQGTNGYTF.

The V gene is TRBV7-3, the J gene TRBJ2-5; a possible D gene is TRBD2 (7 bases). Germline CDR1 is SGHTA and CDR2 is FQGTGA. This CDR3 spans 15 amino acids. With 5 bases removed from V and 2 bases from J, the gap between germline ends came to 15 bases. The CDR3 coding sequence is TGTGCCAGCAGCCCCTATGCGGGGGCTCAAGAGACCCAGTACTTC. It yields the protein CASSPYAGAQETQYF.

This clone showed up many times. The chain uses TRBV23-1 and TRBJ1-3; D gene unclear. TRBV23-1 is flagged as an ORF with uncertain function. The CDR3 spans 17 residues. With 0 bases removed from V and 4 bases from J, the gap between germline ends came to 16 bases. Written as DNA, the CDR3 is TGCGCCAGCAGTCAATCGGGAAGTATCTCTGTCGGAAACACCATATATTTT. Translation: CASSQSGSISVGNTIYF.

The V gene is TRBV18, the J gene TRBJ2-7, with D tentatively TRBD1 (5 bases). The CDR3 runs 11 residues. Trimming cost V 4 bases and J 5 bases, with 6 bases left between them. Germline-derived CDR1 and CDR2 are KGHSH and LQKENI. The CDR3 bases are TGTGCCAGCTCACAGGGGAACGAGCAGTACTTC. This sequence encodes CASSQGNEQYF.

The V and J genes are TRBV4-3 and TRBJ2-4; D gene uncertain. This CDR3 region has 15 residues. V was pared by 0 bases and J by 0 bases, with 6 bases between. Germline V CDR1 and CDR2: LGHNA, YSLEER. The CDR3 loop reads CASSQDRRAKNIQYF. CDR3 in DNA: TGCGCCAGCAGCCAAGATAGGAGAGCCAAAAACATTCAGTACTTC.

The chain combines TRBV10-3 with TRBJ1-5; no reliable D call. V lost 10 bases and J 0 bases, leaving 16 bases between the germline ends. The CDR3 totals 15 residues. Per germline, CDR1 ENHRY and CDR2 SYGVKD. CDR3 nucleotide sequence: TGTGCCACCAAGTTGGGTGATTATAGCAATCAGCCCCAGCATTTT. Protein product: CATKLGDYSNQPQHF.

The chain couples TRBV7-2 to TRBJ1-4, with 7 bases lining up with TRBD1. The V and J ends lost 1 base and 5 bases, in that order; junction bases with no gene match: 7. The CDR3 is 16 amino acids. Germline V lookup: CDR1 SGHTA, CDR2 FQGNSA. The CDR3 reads CASSLVGGQTNEKLFF. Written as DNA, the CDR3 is TGTGCCAGCAGCTTAGTGGGGGGACAGACAAATGAAAAACTGTTTTTT.

In DNA, the CDR3 is TGTGCCAGCAGCGTAGACTCCCACAGGAATGGAGAGACCCAGTACTTC. Protein sequence: CASSVDSHRNGETQYF. The chain recombines TRBV9 with TRBJ2-5; the D gene is possibly TRBD1 (5 bases). Germline lookup yields CDR1 SGDLS and CDR2 YYNGEE. The CDR3 has 16 residues. The V end lost 0 bases, the J end lost 4 bases, and 16 bases lay between the germline ends. The complete variable domain, with remaining parts taken from reference TRBV9 and TRBJ2-5, reads DSGVTQTPKHLITATGQRVTLRCSPRSGDLSVYWYQQSLDQGLQFLIQYYNGEERAKGNILERFSAQQFPDLHSELNLSSLELGDSALYFCASSVDSHRNGETQYFGPGTRLLVL.

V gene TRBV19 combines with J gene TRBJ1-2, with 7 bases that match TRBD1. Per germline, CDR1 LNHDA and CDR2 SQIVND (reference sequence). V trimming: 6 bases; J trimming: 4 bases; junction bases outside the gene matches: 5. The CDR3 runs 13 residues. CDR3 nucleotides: TGTGCCAGTAGCCCAGGGGGAAGCTATGGCTACACCTTC. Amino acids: CASSPGGSYGYTF.

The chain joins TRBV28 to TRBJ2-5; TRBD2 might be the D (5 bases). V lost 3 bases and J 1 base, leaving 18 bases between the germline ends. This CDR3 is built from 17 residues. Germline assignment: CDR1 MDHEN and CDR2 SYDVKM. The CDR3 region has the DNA TGTGCCAGCAGTTTCCTGGCGAGACTACAACGCCAAGAGACCCAGTACTTC. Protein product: CASSFLARLQRQETQYF.

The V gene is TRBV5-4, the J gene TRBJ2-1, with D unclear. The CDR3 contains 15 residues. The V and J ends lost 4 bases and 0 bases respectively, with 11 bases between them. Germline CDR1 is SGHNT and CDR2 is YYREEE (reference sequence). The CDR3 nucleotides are TGTGCCAGCAGCCGTCCCAGAAGCTCCTACAATGAGCAGTTCTTC. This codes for CASSRPRSSYNEQFF.

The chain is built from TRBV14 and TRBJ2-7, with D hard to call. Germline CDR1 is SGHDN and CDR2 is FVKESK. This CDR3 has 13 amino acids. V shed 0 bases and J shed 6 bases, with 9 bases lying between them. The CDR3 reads CASSQERQSEQYF. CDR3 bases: TGTGCCAGCAGCCAAGAGAGGCAGTCCGAGCAGTACTTC. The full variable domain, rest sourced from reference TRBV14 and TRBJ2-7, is EAGVTQFPSHSVIEKGQTVTLRCDPISGHDNLYWYRRVMGKEIKFLLHFVKESKQDESGMPNNRFLAERTGGTYSTLKVQPAELEDSGVYFCASSQERQSEQYFGPGTRLTVT.